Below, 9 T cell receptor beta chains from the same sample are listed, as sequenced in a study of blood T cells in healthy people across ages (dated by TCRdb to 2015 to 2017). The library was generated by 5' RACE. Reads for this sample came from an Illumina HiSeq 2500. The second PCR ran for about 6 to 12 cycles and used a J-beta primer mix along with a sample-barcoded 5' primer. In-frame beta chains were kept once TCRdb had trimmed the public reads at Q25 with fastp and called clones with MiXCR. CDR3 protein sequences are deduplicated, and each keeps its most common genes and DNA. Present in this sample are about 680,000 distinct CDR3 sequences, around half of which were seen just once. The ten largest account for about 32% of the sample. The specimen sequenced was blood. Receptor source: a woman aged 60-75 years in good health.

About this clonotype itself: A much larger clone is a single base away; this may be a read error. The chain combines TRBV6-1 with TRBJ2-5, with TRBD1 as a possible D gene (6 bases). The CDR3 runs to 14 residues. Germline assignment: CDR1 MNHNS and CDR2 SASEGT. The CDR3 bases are TGTGCCTGCAGTGCAGGGACAATACAAGAGACCCAGTACTTC. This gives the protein CACSAGTIQETQYF.

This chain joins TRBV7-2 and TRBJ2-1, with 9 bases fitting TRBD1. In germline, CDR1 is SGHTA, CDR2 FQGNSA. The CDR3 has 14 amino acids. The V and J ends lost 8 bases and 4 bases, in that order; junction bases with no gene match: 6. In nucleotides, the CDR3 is TGTGCCAGCGCCGGGACAGGGCGTTACAATGAGCAGTTCTTC. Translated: CASAGTGRYNEQFF.

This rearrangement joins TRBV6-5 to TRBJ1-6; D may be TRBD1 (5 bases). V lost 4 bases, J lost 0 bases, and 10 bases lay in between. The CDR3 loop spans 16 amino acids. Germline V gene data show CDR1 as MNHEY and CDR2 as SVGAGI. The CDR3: CASSFGGSSYNSPLHF. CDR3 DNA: TGTGCCAGCAGTTTTGGGGGGAGCTCCTATAATTCACCCCTCCACTTT.

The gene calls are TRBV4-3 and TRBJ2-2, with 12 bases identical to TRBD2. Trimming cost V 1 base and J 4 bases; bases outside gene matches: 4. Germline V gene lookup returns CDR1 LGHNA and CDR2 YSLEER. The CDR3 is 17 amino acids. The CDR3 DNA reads TGCGCCAGCAGCCAAGGGACTAGCGGGAAAACCACCGGGGAGCTGTTTTTT. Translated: CASSQGTSGKTTGELFF.

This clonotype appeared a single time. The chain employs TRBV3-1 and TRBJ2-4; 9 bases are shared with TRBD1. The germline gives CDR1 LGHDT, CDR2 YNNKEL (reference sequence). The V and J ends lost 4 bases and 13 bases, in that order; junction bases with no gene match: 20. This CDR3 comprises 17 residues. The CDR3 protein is CASSRVEQGAGRREQYF. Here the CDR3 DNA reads TGTGCCAGCAGCCGGGTAGAACAGGGGGCTGGTCGGCGGGAGCAGTACTTC.

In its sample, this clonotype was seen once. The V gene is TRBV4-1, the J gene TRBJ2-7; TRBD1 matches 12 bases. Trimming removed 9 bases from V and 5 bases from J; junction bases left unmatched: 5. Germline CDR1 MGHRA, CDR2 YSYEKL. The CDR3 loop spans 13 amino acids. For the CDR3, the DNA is TGCGCCAGTGTCGGGACAGGGGGCAACGAGCAGTACTTC. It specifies CASVGTGGNEQYF.

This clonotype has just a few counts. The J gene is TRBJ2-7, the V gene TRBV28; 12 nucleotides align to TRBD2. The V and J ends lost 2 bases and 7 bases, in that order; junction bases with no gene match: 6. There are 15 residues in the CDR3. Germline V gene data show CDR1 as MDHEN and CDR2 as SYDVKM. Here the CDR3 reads CASSLTSGGSREQYF. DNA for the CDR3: TGTGCCAGCAGTTTAACTAGCGGGGGGTCCCGGGAGCAGTACTTC. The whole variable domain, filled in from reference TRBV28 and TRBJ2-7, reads DVKVTQSSRYLVKRTGEKVFLECVQDMDHENMFWYRQDPGLGLRLIYFSYDVKMKEKGDIPEGYSVSREKKERFSLILESASTNQTSMYLCASSLTSGGSREQYFGPGTRLTVT.

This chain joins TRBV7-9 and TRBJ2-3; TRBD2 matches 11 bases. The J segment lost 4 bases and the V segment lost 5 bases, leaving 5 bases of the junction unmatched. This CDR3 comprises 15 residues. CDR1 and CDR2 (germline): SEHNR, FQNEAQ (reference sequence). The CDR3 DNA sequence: TGTGCCAGCAGCATGATAGCGGGGGGGGCAGATACGCAGTATTTT. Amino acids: CASSMIAGGADTQYF. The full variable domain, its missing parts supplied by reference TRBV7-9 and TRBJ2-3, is DTGVSQNPRHKITKRGQNVTFRCDPISEHNRLYWYRQTLGQGPEFLTYFQNEAQLEKSRLLSDRFSAERPKGSFSTLEIQRTEQGDSAMYLCASSMIAGGADTQYFGPGTRLTVL.

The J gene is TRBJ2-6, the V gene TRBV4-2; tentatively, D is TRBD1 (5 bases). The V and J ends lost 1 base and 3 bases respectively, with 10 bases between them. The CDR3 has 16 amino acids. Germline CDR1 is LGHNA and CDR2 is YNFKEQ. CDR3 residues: CASSQVWGGGANVLTF. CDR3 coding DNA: TGTGCCAGCAGCCAAGTGTGGGGCGGTGGGGCCAACGTCCTGACTTTC.